This TCR beta chain is from a study of CDR3 diversity in severe acne (dated by TCRdb to the late 2010s). This clonotype has only one observation. Its antigen has not been determined. No base qualities exist here, and no much larger clone lies one base off it. One read provides weak support. Library construction relied on PCR. This sample was sequenced with an Illumina HiSeq 2000. TCRdb passed the public sequencing reads through fastp at Q25 and MiXCR, retaining productive beta sequences. Identical CDR3 proteins give one entry, which carries the most common genes and DNA. This sample comprises under 95,000 distinct CDR3 sequences, over 45% of them detected only once. Jointly, the top ten make up around a tenth of the sample. Its CDR3 holds 12 amino acids, cysteine through phenylalanine. Just the 36-base CDR3 DNA is kept, in frame starting at base 1. CDR1 and CDR2, looked up from the germline V gene (reference sequence), are LNHDA and SQIVND. V loses 5 bases of germline sequence and J loses 7 bases, and the interval between the two ends is 11 bases.

This chain joins TRBV19 to TRBJ1-2; TRBD1 is a possible D gene, resting on 5 matching bases. This TCR was sampled from a male donor in good health, serving as a control. Sequencing was performed on blood. The nucleotides are TGTGCCAGTAGTCCAGGGTTCTTTGGCTACACCTTC. It is translated as CASSPGFFGYTF.